This is a list of T cell receptor beta chains from one sample in a study of shared clonotypes between healthy human individuals. TCRdb keeps only in-frame clones here, not all; method: immunoSEQ multiplex PCR. The table lists some 2.1 million clones, 95% of them singletons. Material: naive CD4+ T cells sorted from blood. These receptor sequences come from a man aged 18 to 30 in good health. Each CDR3 is given with its conserved first and last residue. D genes are given only for firm matches. Clone size appears in some rows only: once, few, many, or a class for an expanded clone.

j_gene | abundance | v_gene | d_gene | CDR3nt | CDR3aa
TRBJ2-1 | once | TRBV5-1 | - | TGCGCCAGCAGCCCTGGCCGGAGCCAGAGTGAGCAGTTCTTC | CASSPGRSQSEQFF
TRBJ1-1 | - | TRBV28 | - | TGTGCCAGCATCCTTGGCGGACCGCTGGGGACTGAAGCTTTCTTT | CASILGGPLGTEAFF
TRBJ1-5 | - | TRBV19 | TRBD1 | TGTGCCAGTACAGGACAGGGGGTAAATCAGCCCCAGCATTTT | CASTGQGVNQPQHF
TRBJ1-6 | - | TRBV9 | - | TGTGCCAGCAGCGTAAGTGCCAGGGTCGAAAATTCACCCCTCCACTTT | CASSVSARVENSPLHF
TRBJ2-3 | - | TRBV5-1 | - | TGCGCCAGCAGCCCCCGTATCCCTCGAGGGGATACGCAGTATTTT | CASSPRIPRGDTQYF
TRBJ2-5 | - | TRBV2 | - | TGTGCCAGCACTCCTGGACAGTTGAAAGAGACCCAGTACTTC | CASTPGQLKETQYF
TRBJ1-2 | - | TRBV28 | - | TGTGCCAGCAGTCCTCCGGGGAGCTATGGCTACACCTTC | CASSPPGSYGYTF
TRBJ2-7 | - | TRBV14 | TRBD2 | TGTGCCAGCAGCCGGCAACTAGCGGCGACTGGCGAGCAGTACTTC | CASSRQLAATGEQYF
TRBJ1-1 | - | TRBV11-2 | - | TGTGCCAGCAGCTACAGGAGGGTGGGGGAAGCTTTCTTT | CASSYRRVGEAFF
TRBJ2-5 | once | TRBV5-6 | TRBD1 | TGTGCCAGCAGCTCGGACAGGGCAGAGACCCAGTACTTC | CASSSDRAETQYF
TRBJ2-7 | once | TRBV12-5 | - | TGTGCTAGTGCTCCCGACCGAGCCTACGAGCAGTACTTC | CASAPDRAYEQYF
TRBJ1-6 | - | TRBV19 | - | TGTGCCAGCCAGACAGGTTCCTATAATTCACCCCTCCACTTT | CASQTGSYNSPLHF
TRBJ2-7 | - | TRBV5-4 | TRBD2 | TGTGCCAGCAGCTCACCGGTCCTACCGGGAGGGGGACTTACCCCGGACGAGCAGTACTTC | CASSSPVLPGGGLTPDEQYF
TRBJ1-2 | - | TRBV19 | - | TGTGCCAGTAGTATAGTGGTGGCAGGCCTACCAGGGCACACCTTC | CASSIVVAGLPGHTF
TRBJ2-3 | - | TRBV11-2 | - | TGTGCCAGCAGCTTGGCTTGGTCAGATACGCAGTATTTT | CASSLAWSDTQYF
TRBJ1-2 | - | TRBV6-1 | - | TGTGCCAGCAGTGAAGCGCCGGCAGATTATGGCTACACCTTC | CASSEAPADYGYTF
TRBJ2-3 | - | TRBV12-5 | - | TGTGCTAGTGGCTGGAGCACAGATACGCAGTATTTT | CASGWSTDTQYF
TRBJ2-7 | - | TRBV14 | - | TGTGCCAGCAGCCAAGTCCAGGGTTACGAGCAGTACTTC | CASSQVQGYEQYF
TRBJ1-2 | - | TRBV30 | TRBD1 | TGTGCCTGGATTTTACAGGGGCCAGACTATGGCTACACCTTC | CAWILQGPDYGYTF
TRBJ2-1 | few | TRBV19 | TRBD2 | TGTGCCAGTACCCTCGCCGCTAGCGGGAAAGGGGAGCAGTTCTTC | CASTLAASGKGEQFF
TRBJ1-2 | - | TRBV19 | - | TGTGCCAGTAGTATAGAAGACTCCTATGGCTACACCTTC | CASSIEDSYGYTF
TRBJ2-3 | - | TRBV5-1 | - | TGCGCCAGCAGCTTTGAACCCCCCGCAGATACGCAGTATTTT | CASSFEPPADTQYF
TRBJ1-2 | - | TRBV2 | TRBD1 | TGTGCCAGCAGCGCGACAGGGGACAGTCGAGGCTACACCTTC | CASSATGDSRGYTF
TRBJ2-5 | once | TRBV5-4 | - | TGTGCCAGCAGCCCCTCGGCGGGCGCGACGGTACGAGAGACCCAGTACTTC | CASSPSAGATVRETQYF
TRBJ2-2 | - | TRBV10-3 | - | TGTGCCATCAGTGTAGTAGGCGGGCCCCAGTCCGGGGAGCTGTTTTTT | CAISVVGGPQSGELFF
TRBJ2-5 | - | TRBV27 | - | TGTGCCAGCAGTCCAAGCGGACAAGAGACCCAGTACTTC | CASSPSGQETQYF
TRBJ2-7 | - | TRBV19 | TRBD1 | TGTGCCAGTAGTAGCCCGGGACAGGGGGTATACGAGCAGTACTTC | CASSSPGQGVYEQYF
TRBJ1-5 | - | TRBV28 | TRBD1 | TGTGCCAGCAGGTCAGGGGGTGGACAGCCCCAGCATTTT | CASRSGGGQPQHF
TRBJ1-1 | - | TRBV6-1 | TRBD1 | TGTGCCAGCAGTGAGCTTACAGGGGTGGGAACTGAAGCTTTCTTT | CASSELTGVGTEAFF
TRBJ1-2 | - | TRBV2 | - | TGTGCCAGCTCCCCAAGGAGGTATGGCTACACCTTC | CASSPRRYGYTF
TRBJ1-4 | - | TRBV19 | - | TGTGCCAGTAGTGATATAATGGGGGGTAAACTGTTTTTT | CASSDIMGGKLFF
TRBJ2-5 | - | TRBV28 | - | TGTGCCAGCAGTTCACCAGGGGGGGTTAGTTGGGAGACCCAGTACTTC | CASSSPGGVSWETQYF
TRBJ1-1 | - | TRBV20-1 | - | TGCAGTGCTTGGGGGGAGGCTGAAGCTTTCTTT | CSAWGEAEAFF
TRBJ1-1 | - | TRBV6-1 | TRBD1 | TGTGCCAGCAAGGGCGGACAGGGGTTAACTTTCTTT | CASKGGQGLTFF
TRBJ2-2 | - | TRBV5-1 | TRBD2 | TGCGCCAGCAGCCCCCTGACTAGCGGAGCTACCGGGGAGCTGTTTTTT | CASSPLTSGATGELFF
TRBJ2-7 | - | TRBV5-1 | TRBD1 | TGCGCCAGCAGCCGCGGGACAGGGGGCTACGAGCAGTACTTC | CASSRGTGGYEQYF
TRBJ1-6 | - | TRBV6-5 | TRBD1 | TGTGCCAGCAGGCCAACCCGACAGGGAGGTTCACCCCTCCACTTT | CASRPTRQGGSPLHF
TRBJ2-7 | - | TRBV2 | - | TGTGCCAGCAGACTGTCGGGGAGCCGGCAGTACTTC | CASRLSGSRQYF
TRBJ2-7 | - | TRBV10-1 | TRBD2 | TGCGCCAGCAGTGACACTAGCGGGACGTACGAGCAGTACTTC | CASSDTSGTYEQYF
TRBJ1-1 | - | TRBV5-1 | - | TGCGCCAGCAGATCAGACAGGAACACTGAAGCTTTCTTT | CASRSDRNTEAFF
TRBJ2-5 | - | TRBV27 | - | TGTGCCAGCAGTTTTGGAATGCGAGAGACCCAGTACTTC | CASSFGMRETQYF
TRBJ2-1 | - | TRBV7-6 | TRBD2 | TGTGCCAGCAGCTTAGCACTAGCGGGAGCCCATGAGCAGTTCTTC | CASSLALAGAHEQFF